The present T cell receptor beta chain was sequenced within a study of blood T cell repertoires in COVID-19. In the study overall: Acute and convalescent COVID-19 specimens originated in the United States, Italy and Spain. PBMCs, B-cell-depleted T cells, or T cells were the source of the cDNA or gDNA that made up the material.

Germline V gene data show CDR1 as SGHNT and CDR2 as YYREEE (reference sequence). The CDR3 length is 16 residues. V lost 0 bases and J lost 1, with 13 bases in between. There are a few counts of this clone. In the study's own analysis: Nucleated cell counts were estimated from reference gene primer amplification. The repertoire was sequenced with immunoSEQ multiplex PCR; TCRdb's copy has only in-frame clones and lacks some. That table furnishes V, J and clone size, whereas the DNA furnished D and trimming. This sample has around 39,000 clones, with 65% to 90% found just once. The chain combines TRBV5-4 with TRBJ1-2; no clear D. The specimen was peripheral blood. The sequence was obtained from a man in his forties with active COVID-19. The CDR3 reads CASSLAGGFLNYGYTF. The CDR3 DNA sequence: TGTGCCAGCAGCTTGGCCGGAGGGTTCCTTAACTATGGCTACACCTTC.